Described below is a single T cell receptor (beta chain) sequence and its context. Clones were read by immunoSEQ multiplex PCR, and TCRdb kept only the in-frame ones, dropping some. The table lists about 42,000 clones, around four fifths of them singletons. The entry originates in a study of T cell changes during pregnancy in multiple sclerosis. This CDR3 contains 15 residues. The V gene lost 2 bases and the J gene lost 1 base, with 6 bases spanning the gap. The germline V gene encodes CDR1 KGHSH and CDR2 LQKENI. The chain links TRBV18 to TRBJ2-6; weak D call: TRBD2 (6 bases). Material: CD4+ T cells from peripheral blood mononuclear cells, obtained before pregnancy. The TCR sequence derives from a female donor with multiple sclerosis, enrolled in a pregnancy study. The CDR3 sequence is CASSPGGSGANVLTF. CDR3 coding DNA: TGTGCCAGCTCACCAGGGGGGTCTGGGGCCAACGTCCTGACTTTC.